This T cell receptor (beta chain) was identified during a study of T cells in Graves' hyperthyroidism and ophthalmopathy. Study-wide results and limits: Blood samples included most of the expanded thyroid clonotypes exceeding 0.001.

There were TCR beta CDR3 regions amplified from RNA transcripts. First-round RT-PCR targeting the TCR CDR3 was performed with the HTBI primer set. TCRdb analysed the multiplex PCR reads with MiXCR anew, one entry per CDR3 protein. The data show under 250,000 distinct CDR3 sequences, 17% seen once. The hyperthyroidism was newly diagnosed and had lasted under 2 months; the patients were aged 18 to 65. Criteria for exclusion of patients were uncontrolled infection, other autoimmune disease, pregnancy or lactation. Germline loops: CDR1 SGHNT, CDR2 YENEEA. The CDR3 loop spans 15 amino acids. V lost 0 bases, J lost 5 bases, and 13 bases lay in between. This clonotype was observed at least ten times. Its specificity is unknown.

The receptor comes from a woman between 50 and 59 years old with Graves' hyperthyroidism. This chain joins TRBV11-3 and TRBJ1-2, with D uncertain. The sequencing input was blood. The DNA for the CDR3 is TGTGCCAGCAGCTTAGATCCTGTAGGATCGTATGGCTACACCTTC. Encoded protein: CASSLDPVGSYGYTF.